These T cell receptor beta chains were read from a single sample in a study of resident and recirculating memory T cells in vitiligo. Clones were read by immunoSEQ multiplex PCR, and TCRdb kept only the in-frame ones, dropping some. Found here are 40,000 to 50,000 clones, about nine tenths of them singletons; the top ten hold 4.5%. Input material: blood. Receptors were obtained from a male donor with vitiligo. The conserved cysteine and the conserved F or W are not part of the CDR3 here.

v_call: TRBV7-2; j_call: TRBJ2-7; cdr3_aa: ASSLGPGLYEQY
v_call: TRBV10-3; j_call: TRBJ1-6; cdr3_aa: AIRQVQDSPLH
v_call: TRBV6-1; j_call: TRBJ1-2; cdr3_aa: ASSQTFSNYGYT
v_call: TRBV12-5; j_call: TRBJ1-6; cdr3_aa: AGPQGRVNSPLH
v_call: TRBV4-3; j_call: .; cdr3_aa: ASSQAAEVDRAYEQY
v_call: TRBV5-6; j_call: TRBJ1-4; cdr3_aa: ASSLNRVEKLF
v_call: TRBV11-2; j_call: TRBJ2-2; cdr3_aa: ASGWRDGGELF
v_call: TRBV19; j_call: TRBJ2-5; cdr3_aa: ASSIDRGGVETQY
v_call: TRBV11-2; j_call: TRBJ2-7; cdr3_aa: ASTPRDRNYEQY
v_call: TRBV5-4; j_call: TRBJ1-6; cdr3_aa: ASSFAASPLH
v_call: TRBV19; j_call: TRBJ2-2; cdr3_aa: ASSKGLAANTGELF
v_call: TRBV11-2; j_call: TRBJ2-1; cdr3_aa: ASSLVADEQF
v_call: TRBV27; j_call: TRBJ1-2; cdr3_aa: ASKAANYGYT
v_call: TRBV14; j_call: TRBJ2-3; cdr3_aa: ASSQAGGARGNTQY
v_call: TRBV7-3; j_call: TRBJ2-5; cdr3_aa: ASSRTGSGGETQY
v_call: TRBV19; j_call: TRBJ1-2; cdr3_aa: ASSLRDTDGYT
v_call: TRBV9; j_call: TRBJ2-2; cdr3_aa: ASSAPRDRGLSHSNTGELF
v_call: TRBV5-1; j_call: TRBJ2-4; cdr3_aa: ASSVNSGGAKNIQY
v_call: TRBV5-4; j_call: TRBJ1-6; cdr3_aa: ASSSAGGPNSPLH
v_call: TRBV20-1; j_call: TRBJ1-1; cdr3_aa: SASPEAF
v_call: TRBV29-1; j_call: TRBJ1-3; cdr3_aa: SGIQGAQGNTIY
v_call: TRBV4-3; j_call: TRBJ2-7; cdr3_aa: ASSQEGRGNYEQY
v_call: TRBV9; j_call: TRBJ2-2; cdr3_aa: ASSVMAGKAGELF
v_call: TRBV7-3; j_call: TRBJ2-7; cdr3_aa: ASSPGIPPDRLHEQY
v_call: TRBV4-3; j_call: TRBJ1-1; cdr3_aa: ASSRNRGGHTEAF
v_call: TRBV29-1; j_call: TRBJ2-2; cdr3_aa: SVAGASWGLGTGELF
v_call: TRBV2; j_call: TRBJ2-3; cdr3_aa: ASSGTGADTQY
v_call: TRBV11-1; j_call: TRBJ1-6; cdr3_aa: ASSLKPSHDPLH
v_call: TRBV6-1; j_call: TRBJ2-5; cdr3_aa: ASSEASRGEWQETQY
v_call: TRBV4-3; j_call: TRBJ2-2; cdr3_aa: ASSQEGAWAGGRVGELF
v_call: TRBV14; j_call: TRBJ2-5; cdr3_aa: ASSPGTFQETQY
v_call: TRBV28; j_call: TRBJ2-7; cdr3_aa: ASSFPGTGLTSYEQY
v_call: TRBV5-1; j_call: TRBJ2-7; cdr3_aa: ASKPPPGQGSPYEQY
v_call: TRBV28; j_call: TRBJ1-2; cdr3_aa: ASSLEGGPNYGYT
v_call: TRBV10-3; j_call: TRBJ1-1; cdr3_aa: AIRREGGGTEAF
v_call: TRBV9; j_call: TRBJ1-1; cdr3_aa: ASSGRDSEAF
v_call: TRBV4-3; j_call: TRBJ2-3; cdr3_aa: ASSQDPGGPDTQY
v_call: TRBV7-3; j_call: TRBJ1-1; cdr3_aa: ASSPRQGSTEAF
v_call: TRBV19; j_call: TRBJ2-3; cdr3_aa: ASSIGTSGGPSTDTQY